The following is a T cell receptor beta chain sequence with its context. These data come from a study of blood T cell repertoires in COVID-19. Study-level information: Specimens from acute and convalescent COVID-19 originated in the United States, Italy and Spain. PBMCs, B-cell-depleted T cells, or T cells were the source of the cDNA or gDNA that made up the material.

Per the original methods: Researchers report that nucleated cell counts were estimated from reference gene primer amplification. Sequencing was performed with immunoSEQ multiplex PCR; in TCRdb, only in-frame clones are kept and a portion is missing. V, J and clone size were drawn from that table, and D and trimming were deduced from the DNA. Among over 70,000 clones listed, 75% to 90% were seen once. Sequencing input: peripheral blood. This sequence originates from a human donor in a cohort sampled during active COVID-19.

In DNA form, the CDR3 reads TGTGCCACCAGCAGTCTCCGGCAGGGGATCTATGGCTACACCTTC. Translating gives CATSSLRQGIYGYTF. The chain carries TRBV15 and TRBJ1-2, with a possible D match to TRBD1 (6 bases). The germline CDR1 and CDR2 sequences are LNHNV and YYDKDF (reference sequence). Trimming took off 3 bases at V and 4 bases at J, with 15 bases between the two ends. The CDR3 has 15 residues.